This entry lists 18 T cell receptor beta chains sequenced from one sample in a study of T cell changes during pregnancy in multiple sclerosis. Some clones are missing from TCRdb's copy, which holds only in-frame ones; the method was immunoSEQ multiplex PCR. Among 35,000 to 55,000 clones listed, roughly 92% were seen once. Material: CD4+ T cells from peripheral blood mononuclear cells, obtained in the third trimester of pregnancy. Receptor source: a female donor with multiple sclerosis, enrolled in a pregnancy study.

In DNA, the CDR3 is TGTGCCAGCAGCTCCCGGGAGAACTATGGCTACACCTTC. Translating gives CASSSRENYGYTF. V usage is TRBV7-2 and J usage is TRBJ1-2; D ambiguous. Germline-derived CDR1 and CDR2 are SGHTA and FQGNSA. V lost 4 bases, J lost 2 bases, and 8 bases lay in between. This CDR3 is built from 13 residues.

The chain links TRBV2 to TRBJ1-1, with D tentatively TRBD1 (5 bases). Deletions cut 3 bases from V and 1 base from J, with 9 bases between. The CDR3 extends over 14 amino acids. Germline lookup yields CDR1 SNHLY and CDR2 FYNNEI. This CDR3 is CASSEGRGNTEAFF. The DNA for the CDR3 is TGTGCCAGCAGTGAGGGGAGGGGGAACACTGAAGCTTTCTTT.

The chain links TRBV6-5 to TRBJ2-5, with D perhaps TRBD2 (6 bases). CDR1 is MNHEY and CDR2 is SVGAGI in the germline V gene. CDR3 length: 14 amino acids. V gave up 6 bases and J gave up 4 bases, with 15 bases separating them. The CDR3 bases are TGTGCCAGCAGCCTCGGGGGAGCGCGAGAGACCCAGTACTTC. Amino acid sequence: CASSLGGARETQYF.

V is TRBV5-8 and J is TRBJ1-1, with 10 bases aligning to TRBD1. There are 14 residues in the CDR3. V lost 5 bases and J lost 1; bases outside the gene matches: 2. Germline V CDR1 and CDR2: SGHTS, YDEGEE. This CDR3 is CASRRQGANTEAFF. For the CDR3, the DNA is TGTGCCAGCAGGCGACAGGGGGCGAACACTGAAGCTTTCTTT.

This CDR3 is CASDRPGVDTQYF. Here the CDR3 DNA reads TGTGCTAGCGACCGCCCCGGGGTAGATACGCAGTATTTT. The genes are TRBV2 and TRBJ2-3; D is perhaps TRBD2 (5 bases). Germline-derived CDR1 and CDR2 are SNHLY and FYNNEI. CDR3 length: 13 amino acids.

The V and J genes are TRBV28 and TRBJ2-1; D not certain. The CDR3 runs to 16 residues. Germline V gene lookup returns CDR1 MDHEN and CDR2 SYDVKM. Trimming shortened V by 1 base and J by 5 bases, and 15 bases separated the two germline ends. The DNA of the CDR3 is TGTGCCAGCAGTTTATATGATGCAGTTAAAAACAATGAGCAGTTCTTC. It translates to CASSLYDAVKNNEQFF.

The gene calls are TRBV7-3 and TRBJ2-3, with a weak D call TRBD1 (6 bases). The CDR3 is made up of 16 amino acids. With 4 bases removed from V and 5 bases from J, the gap between germline ends came to 19 bases. Germline V gene sequence: CDR1 SGHTA, CDR2 FQGTGA. The CDR3 nucleotides read TGTGCCAGCAGCTCGGGGACATTACAACGGGGAGATACGCAGTATTTT. It translates to CASSSGTLQRGDTQYF.

The V gene is TRBV6-9, the J gene TRBJ2-1; 8 bases map to TRBD1. The CDR3 spans 13 residues. With V trimmed by 8 bases and J by 7 bases, 7 bases remained unmatched. The germline gives CDR1 MNHGY, CDR2 SVAAGI. The CDR3 DNA is TGTGCCAGCGAACGGACAGGGAAGAATGAGCAGTTCTTC. Translation gives CASERTGKNEQFF.

The chain employs TRBV9 and TRBJ1-4; no reliable D call. CDR1 SGDLS and CDR2 YYNGEE come from the germline V gene. The germline V and J ends were trimmed by 4 bases and 5 bases, with 15 bases remaining between them. This CDR3 contains 15 residues. CDR3 residues: CASSRNRNLNEKLFF. CDR3 nucleotides: TGTGCCAGCAGCCGAAACAGAAATTTAAATGAAAAACTGTTTTTT.

The chain joins TRBV11-1 to TRBJ2-2; 7 nucleotides match TRBD2. Germline V gene lookup returns CDR1 SGHAT and CDR2 FQDESV (reference sequence). The junction had 6 bases not matched to a gene; V was cut back by 1 base and J by 1 base. The CDR3 contains 17 residues. The CDR3 loop reads CASSLVLGLGNTGELFF. The CDR3 coding sequence is TGTGCCAGCAGCTTAGTTCTCGGACTAGGGAACACCGGGGAGCTGTTTTTT.

This rearrangement joins TRBV2 to TRBJ1-2, with TRBD1 matching 9 bases. The V segment lost 11 bases and the J segment 2 bases; nucleotides outside the gene matches: 6. CDR3 length: 13 residues. Germline V gene data show CDR1 as SNHLY and CDR2 as FYNNEI. The CDR3: CACKQGANYGYTF. DNA for the CDR3: TGTGCCTGCAAACAGGGGGCAAACTATGGCTACACCTTC.

The chain employs TRBV6-6 and TRBJ2-3; 9 bases match TRBD2. The CDR3 extends over 15 amino acids. The germline V gene has CDR1 MNHNY and CDR2 SVGAGI (reference sequence). The V and J ends lost 5 bases and 1 base, in that order; junction bases with no gene match: 4. The CDR3 nucleotides are TGTGCCAGCAGTGGGACTAGCTTTGGCACAGATACGCAGTATTTT. It codes for CASSGTSFGTDTQYF.

V and J are TRBV19 and TRBJ2-2; no definite D call. Germline assignment: CDR1 LNHDA and CDR2 SQIVND (reference sequence). CDR3 length: 15 amino acids. V was cut by 1 base and J by 5 bases, with 11 bases left in between. The CDR3 reads CASSIAPSRTGELFF. CDR3 nucleotides: TGTGCCAGTAGTATAGCCCCCTCTAGGACCGGGGAGCTGTTTTTT.

The chain uses TRBV7-2 and TRBJ1-6, with TRBD1 matching 8 bases. Per germline, CDR1 SGHTA and CDR2 FQGNSA. Trimming cost V 1 base and J 10 bases; bases outside gene matches: 3. CDR3 size: 14 residues. CDR3 residues: CASSLDRGRSPLHF. In DNA, the CDR3 is TGTGCCAGCAGCTTAGACAGGGGGAGATCACCCCTCCACTTT.

The CDR3 region has the DNA TGTGCCAGCAGTTACCTGTCCGGCCGGGATAGGACTGAAGCTTTCTTT. It translates to CASSYLSGRDRTEAFF. The chain combines TRBV6-5 with TRBJ1-1, with D unclear. This CDR3 is built from 16 residues. Trimming stripped 2 bases from V and 5 bases from J, with 18 bases between. CDR1 and CDR2 (germline): MNHEY, SVGAGI.

The CDR3: CASSRRTGATGELFF. The CDR3 nucleotides are TGTGCCAGCAGCCGACGGACAGGGGCCACCGGGGAGCTGTTTTTT. The chain recombines TRBV7-8 with TRBJ2-2; 9 bases are a match to TRBD1. The J segment lost 4 bases and the V segment lost 5 bases, leaving 5 bases of the junction unmatched. Germline CDR1 SGHVS, CDR2 FQNEAQ. This CDR3 comprises 15 residues.

Of note for this clone: A read error may produce the germline difference seen at one junction end. V is TRBV14 and J is TRBJ2-3; D gene ambiguous. The length of the CDR3 is 15 residues. CDR1 is SGHDN, CDR2 FVKESK, per germline. Here the CDR3 reads CASSQDRRYTDTQYF. The CDR3 nucleotides are TGTGCCAGCAGTCAAGATAGGCGGTACACAGATACGCAGTATTTT.

This chain joins TRBV5-6 and TRBJ2-1, with D possibly matching TRBD2 (6 bases). CDR3 length: 15 residues. The germline CDR1 and CDR2 sequences are SGHDT and YYEEEE. Trimming removed 4 bases from V and 1 base from J, with 12 bases in between. CDR3 in amino acids: CASSLGTASYNEQFF. DNA for the CDR3: TGTGCCAGCAGCCTCGGGACTGCATCCTACAATGAGCAGTTCTTC.